The 10 T cell receptor beta chains presented below share a single source sample, sequenced in a study of response to subunit inactivated influenza vaccine. Each CDR3 protein gets one entry after TCRdb re-called the RT-PCR reads with MiXCR. The sample records 860,000 or so distinct CDR3 sequences, 20% to 25% being singletons. The starting material was PBMCs from blood, obtained about 5 days after vaccination. These receptor sequences come from a middle-aged man who received an inactivated influenza vaccine.

This clonotype was picked up a small number of times. The chain couples TRBV7-8 to TRBJ2-1, with 9 bases matching TRBD2. Germline values: CDR1 SGHVS, CDR2 FQNEAQ. This CDR3 region has 15 residues. The V gene end was trimmed by 5 bases and the J gene end by 2 bases; junction bases not matched to a gene: 4. CDR3 DNA sequence: TGTGCCAGCAGCCGACTAGCGGCAACCTACAATGAGCAGTTCTTC. It yields the protein CASSRLAATYNEQFF. The variable domain in full, with the rest retrieved from reference TRBV7-8 and TRBJ2-1, is GAGVSQSPRYKVAKRGQDVALRCDPISGHVSLFWYQQALGQGPEFLTYFQNEAQLDKSGLPSDRFFAERPEGSVSTLKIQRTQQEDSAVYLCASSRLAATYNEQFFGPGTRLTVL.

In its sample, this clonotype was seen a few times. This chain uses TRBV7-2 with TRBJ2-3; unclear D gene. This CDR3 has 12 residues. Germline loops: CDR1 SGHTA, CDR2 FQGNSA. Deletions cut 4 bases from V and 6 bases from J, with 8 bases between. The CDR3 nucleotides read TGTGCCAGCAGCTGGCGTCGGGATACGCAGTATTTT. This codes for CASSWRRDTQYF.

The V call is TRBV28, the J call TRBJ2-1; D may be TRBD1 or TRBD2 (5 bases each). CDR1 MDHEN and CDR2 SYDVKM come from the germline V gene. Trimming shortened V by 6 bases and J by 3 bases, and 12 bases separated the two germline ends. The CDR3 length is 14 residues. For the CDR3, the DNA is TGTGCCAGCAGACCGCCGGGGCTCTACAATGAGCAGTTCTTC. Translated: CASRPPGLYNEQFF.

The chain joins TRBV5-5 to TRBJ2-2; D is unclear. The CDR3 loop spans 16 amino acids. V dropped 1 base and J dropped 5 bases, with 15 bases sitting between them. Germline values: CDR1 SGHKS, CDR2 YYEKEE (reference sequence). The CDR3 DNA reads TGTGCCAGCAGCTTGCCCGGACGGACGCGTACCGGGGAGCTGTTTTTT. The encoded protein is CASSLPGRTRTGELFF.

J is TRBJ2-2 and V is TRBV6-5; 9 bases are a match to TRBD1. The CDR3 loop spans 15 amino acids. Germline assignment: CDR1 MNHEY and CDR2 SVGAGI. V dropped 4 bases and J dropped 4; count of bases not matched to a gene: 4. The CDR3: CASSSPDRGTGELFF. Written as DNA, the CDR3 is TGTGCCAGCAGTTCCCCGGACAGGGGCACCGGGGAGCTGTTTTTT.

This chain uses TRBV7-2 with TRBJ1-1; TRBD1 matches at 7 bases. Germline V CDR1 and CDR2: SGHTA, FQGNSA. This CDR3 is built from 13 residues. With 4 bases clipped from V and 10 bases from J, the junction kept 9 bases outside the gene matches. The CDR3 spells CASSSERGLGAFF. In DNA, the CDR3 is TGTGCCAGCAGCTCCGAAAGGGGGCTTGGAGCTTTCTTT. The full variable domain, with the rest looked up from reference TRBV7-2 and TRBJ1-1, is GAGVSQSPSNKVTEKGKDVELRCDPISGHTALYWYRQSLGQGLEFLIYFQGNSAPDKSGLPSDRFSAERTGGSVSTLTIQRTQQEDSAVYLCASSSERGLGAFFGQGTRLTVV.

J is TRBJ2-7 and V is TRBV20-1; either TRBD1 or TRBD2 may fit D (5 bases each). This CDR3 contains 12 residues. V lost 3 bases and J 5 bases, leaving 11 bases between the germline ends. The germline V gene encodes CDR1 DFQATT and CDR2 SNEGSKA (reference sequence). CDR3 DNA sequence: TGCAGTGCTAGTCCCGGGGCCAACGAGCAGTACTTC. Residues: CSASPGANEQYF.

This chain connects TRBV15 to TRBJ2-1; D call uncertain. The length of the CDR3 is 12 residues. CDR1 LNHNV and CDR2 YYDKDF come from the germline V gene (reference sequence). Deletions cut 2 bases from V and 6 bases from J, with 5 bases between. The CDR3 sequence is CATSRIANEQFF. In nucleotides, the CDR3 is TGTGCCACCAGCAGAATAGCCAATGAGCAGTTCTTC.

The sample holds a few counts of this clonotype. The chain is built from TRBV7-2 and TRBJ2-7; D is ambiguous. CDR1 and CDR2 from the germline V gene are SGHTA and FQGNSA. The CDR3 length is 15 residues. Trimming cost V 5 bases and J 0 bases, with 14 bases left between them. The CDR3 here is CASSPPGSYSYEQYF. The CDR3 DNA reads TGTGCCAGCAGCCCCCCGGGTTCGTACTCCTACGAGCAGTACTTC.

In its sample, this clonotype was seen a few times. V is TRBV5-1 and J is TRBJ2-5; D perhaps matches TRBD2 (7 bases). The CDR3 runs 17 residues. CDR1 and CDR2 from the germline V gene are SGHRS and YFSETQ. V lost 0 bases, J lost 5 bases, and 20 bases lay in between. The CDR3 loop is CASSLETGGGLRETQYF. The CDR3 bases are TGCGCCAGCAGCTTGGAAACCGGCGGGGGCTTAAGGGAGACCCAGTACTTC.